The 22 T cell receptor beta chains presented below share a single source sample, sequenced in a study of blood T cell repertoires in COVID-19. The table came from immunoSEQ multiplex PCR; TCRdb's copy has only in-frame clones and leaves some out. This table has under 200,000 clones, 84% appearing once. The sample consisted of PBMCs or T cells enriched from blood (not recorded which). These receptors all come from a woman in her 30s who had been exposed to COVID-19.

The rearrangement links TRBV19 to TRBJ2-7; 9 bases align to TRBD1. This CDR3 has 13 amino acids. Germline trimming cut 7 bases from V and 6 bases from J; bases unmatched to any gene: 7. Germline loops: CDR1 LNHDA, CDR2 SQIVND (reference sequence). The CDR3 spells CASKPDRGSEQYF. Written as DNA, the CDR3 is TGTGCCAGTAAACCGGACAGGGGATCCGAGCAGTACTTC.

Worth noting for this clone: At the DNA level, this CDR3 is encoded by other sequences in the same sample as well. CDR3 in DNA: TGTGCCAGTGGCGAGGGGGACACTGAAGCTTTCTTT. The encoded protein is CASGEGDTEAFF. The gene calls are TRBV19 and TRBJ1-1; tentatively, D is TRBD1 (6 bases). The CDR3 extends over 12 amino acids. Deletions cut 8 bases from V and 3 bases from J, with 10 bases between. Germline-derived CDR1 and CDR2 are LNHDA and SQIVND (reference sequence).

The chain links TRBV29-1 to TRBJ2-1; 8 bases line up with TRBD1. Trimming removed 0 bases from V and 4 bases from J; junction bases left unmatched: 5. From germline, CDR1 is SQVTM and CDR2 ANQGSEA. This CDR3 contains 15 residues. CDR3 region: CSVEDDRGLYNEQFF. The CDR3 DNA follows: TGCAGCGTTGAAGACGACAGGGGCCTTTACAATGAGCAGTTCTTC.

V usage is TRBV6-6 and J usage is TRBJ2-1; D gene unclear. Germline lookup yields CDR1 MNHNY and CDR2 SVGAGI (reference sequence). With 0 bases removed from V and 9 bases from J, the gap between germline ends came to 3 bases. This CDR3 spans 11 amino acids. In nucleotides, the CDR3 is TGTGCCAGCAGTTACTCGAGTGAGCAGTTCTTC. Its translation: CASSYSSEQFF.

This clone was observed once. The V gene is TRBV28, the J gene TRBJ2-7; D might be TRBD2 (5 bases). V lost 5 bases and J lost 2, with 13 bases in between. Germline V gene sequence: CDR1 MDHEN, CDR2 SYDVKM. The CDR3 totals 14 residues. The CDR3 region has the DNA TGTGCCAGCAGTCAGCGGTTGGCTACCTACGAGCAGTACTTC. Protein product: CASSQRLATYEQYF.

The V and J genes are TRBV7-9 and TRBJ1-3; TRBD1 matches at 7 bases. V shed 5 bases, J shed 9 bases, and the junction held 13 bases outside the gene matches. In germline, CDR1 is SEHNR, CDR2 FQNEAQ (reference sequence). This CDR3 is built from 15 residues. CDR3 sequence (DNA): TGTGCCAGCAGCCTTGACCGGGACAGCAAACGCACCATATATTTT. This gives the protein CASSLDRDSKRTIYF.

The rearrangement joins TRBV5-1 to TRBJ2-5, with a tentative D call TRBD1 (6 bases). This CDR3 comprises 15 residues. Trimming stripped 3 bases from V and 5 bases from J, with 17 bases between. Germline CDR1 reads SGHRS; CDR2 reads YFSETQ. The CDR3 sequence is CASSSLGAVEETQYF. The CDR3 region has the DNA TGCGCCAGCAGCTCGCTGGGGGCTGTCGAGGAGACCCAGTACTTC.

The chain is built from TRBV14 and TRBJ2-3, with TRBD2 matching 8 bases. V lost 3 bases, J lost 0 bases, and 11 bases stayed unmatched. CDR1 is SGHDN, CDR2 FVKESK, per germline. The CDR3 is made up of 18 amino acids. CDR3 in amino acids: CASSHSGAPTSSTDTQYF. In DNA, the CDR3 is TGTGCCAGCAGCCATAGCGGGGCGCCAACCTCTAGCACAGATACGCAGTATTTT.

V gene TRBV6-6 combines with J gene TRBJ1-1, with 9 bases identical to TRBD1. The V segment lost 9 bases and the J segment 2 bases; nucleotides outside the gene matches: 13. The CDR3 extends over 16 amino acids. Per the germline V gene, CDR1 is MNHNY and CDR2 is SVGAGI (reference sequence). The CDR3 DNA sequence: TGTGCCAGAATAGAAGTGGGACAGGGTGAAAACACTGAAGCTTTCTTT. Translated, it gives CARIEVGQGENTEAFF.

This clone was counted between two and nine times. Other DNA sequences of this sample code for an identical CDR3. The chain couples TRBV5-1 to TRBJ2-7; 11 nucleotides line up with TRBD2. Germline V CDR1 and CDR2: SGHRS, YFSETQ. This CDR3 comprises 15 residues. After removal of 0 bases from V and 7 bases from J, the junction contained 6 bases not matched to a gene. CDR3 nucleotides: TGCGCCAGCAGCTTGGGTAGCGGGGGGGCCCGGGAGCAGTACTTC. Protein product: CASSLGSGGAREQYF.

The chain links TRBV6-5 to TRBJ1-6, with 9 bases matching TRBD1. Trimming cost V 6 bases and J 0 bases; bases outside gene matches: 0. Germline assignment: CDR1 MNHEY and CDR2 SVGAGI. This CDR3 comprises 15 residues. The CDR3 sequence: CASRGQGSYNSPLHF. CDR3 coding DNA: TGTGCCAGCAGGGGACAGGGCTCCTATAATTCACCCCTCCACTTT.

The rearrangement uses TRBV5-6 and TRBJ1-3; 7 nucleotides agree with TRBD1. The CDR3 totals 18 residues. With 1 base clipped from V and 7 bases from J, the junction kept 17 bases outside the gene matches. Germline lookup yields CDR1 SGHDT and CDR2 YYEEEE. The CDR3: CASSLLRDRVATSNTIYF. CDR3 nucleotide sequence: TGTGCCAGCAGCTTGTTACGAGACAGGGTCGCTACAAGCAACACCATATATTTT.

CDR3 coding DNA: TGTGCCAGCAGCCCCGGGGCAGGGGGCTTAACTGAAGCTTTCTTT. Residues: CASSPGAGGLTEAFF. The V gene is TRBV5-8, the J gene TRBJ1-1; 8 nucleotides match TRBD1. This CDR3 is built from 15 residues. The germline gives CDR1 SGHTS, CDR2 YDEGEE. Unmatched junction bases numbered 10, after V lost 4 bases and J lost 5 bases.

The chain joins TRBV19 to TRBJ1-2; TRBD1 agrees at 7 bases. Trimming at V came to 3 bases and at J to 4 bases, leaving 8 bases not matched to a gene. The length of the CDR3 is 15 residues. Per germline, CDR1 LNHDA and CDR2 SQIVND (reference sequence). The CDR3 DNA reads as TGTGCCAGTAGTATCCAGGGGGACAGCCGCTATGGCTACACCTTC. Translating it yields CASSIQGDSRYGYTF.

The genes are TRBV18 and TRBJ2-7; 9 nucleotides agree with TRBD2. This CDR3 has 15 amino acids. Trimming took 3 bases from V and 6 from J; bases not matched to a gene: 9. The germline gives CDR1 KGHSH, CDR2 LQKENI. The CDR3 nucleotides read TGTGCCAGCTCACCCCGACTAGCGGATAATTCCGAGCAGTACTTC. Protein: CASSPRLADNSEQYF.

The J gene is TRBJ1-1, the V gene TRBV19, with 7 bases fitting TRBD1. Trimming cost V 6 bases and J 10 bases; bases outside gene matches: 14. Germline CDR1 and CDR2: LNHDA and SQIVND (reference sequence). The CDR3 spans 14 residues. The CDR3 DNA sequence: TGTGCCAGTAGATTCTTACCGGGCTCAGGGGGAGCTTTCTTT. As protein: CASRFLPGSGGAFF. Filled out from reference TRBV19 and TRBJ1-1, the complete variable domain reads DGGITQSPKYLFRKEGQNVTLSCEQNLNHDAMYWYRQDPGQGLRLIYYSQIVNDFQKGDIAEGYSVSREKKESFPLTVTSAQKNPTAFYLCASRFLPGSGGAFFGQGTRLTVV.

This chain joins TRBV12-3 or TRBV12-4 and TRBJ1-2; possible D gene TRBD1, 6 bases. This CDR3 spans 13 amino acids. V was pared by 6 bases and J by 3 bases, with 11 bases between. The CDR3 DNA reads TGTGCCAGCAGCCTAGGACAGTACTATGGCTACACCTTC. Protein: CASSLGQYYGYTF.

The chain links TRBV11-2 to TRBJ1-5; 8 positions match TRBD1. The ends lost 0 bases at V and 6 bases at J; junction bases unmatched: 10. The CDR3 spans 17 residues. Germline CDR1 is SGHAT and CDR2 is FQNNGV. Here the CDR3 DNA reads TGTGCCAGCAGCTTAGATTGGCGACAGGGGTTGAGTCAGCCCCAGCATTTT. It codes for CASSLDWRQGLSQPQHF. The full variable domain, completed using reference TRBV11-2 and TRBJ1-5, is EAGVAQSPRYKIIEKRQSVAFWCNPISGHATLYWYQQILGQGPKLLIQFQNNGVVDDSQLPKDRFSAERLKGVDSTLKIQPAKLEDSAVYLCASSLDWRQGLSQPQHFGDGTRLSIL.

This chain links TRBV6-5 with TRBJ1-4; a weak D match, TRBD1 (6 bases). Germline V lookup: CDR1 MNHEY, CDR2 SVGAGI. This CDR3 is 15 amino acids long. The V and J ends lost 6 bases and 3 bases respectively, with 14 bases between them. The CDR3 reads CASRQSGGPNEKLFF. Here the CDR3 DNA reads TGTGCCAGCAGGCAATCGGGGGGCCCTAATGAAAAACTGTTTTTT.

V is TRBV5-5 and J is TRBJ2-7, with 15 bases fitting TRBD2. Per the germline V gene, CDR1 is SGHKS and CDR2 is YYEKEE (reference sequence). The CDR3 is made up of 16 amino acids. The V segment lost 3 bases and the J segment 3 bases; nucleotides outside the gene matches: 4. For the CDR3, the DNA is TGTGCCAGCAGCTGGACTAGCGGGGGGGCGAACTACGAGCAGTACTTC. This translates into CASSWTSGGANYEQYF.

This clone came up a few times. The chain has TRBV5-1 and TRBJ2-1, with D possibly being TRBD1 (6 bases). This CDR3 spans 13 amino acids. Trimming left V 4 bases short and J 6 bases short, with 11 bases between. The germline CDR1 and CDR2 sequences are SGHRS and YFSETQ. CDR3 loop: CASSQDSRNEQFF. Written as DNA, the CDR3 is TGCGCCAGCAGCCAGGACAGCCGCAATGAGCAGTTCTTC.

The V and J genes are TRBV25-1 and TRBJ2-5; 8 nucleotides align to TRBD1. V was clipped by 3 bases and J by 4 bases; unmatched bases: 4. The CDR3 has 14 amino acids. Germline V gene sequence: CDR1 MGHDK, CDR2 SYGVNS. In DNA, the CDR3 is TGTGCCAGCAGTGAGTGGACAGGGCGAGAGACCCAGTACTTC. Translating it yields CASSEWTGRETQYF.